The 20 T cell receptor beta chains in this list originate from one sample, sequenced in a study of T cell responses to AZD1222 COVID-19 vaccine. Assay used: immunoSEQ multiplex PCR; TCRdb lists only in-frame clones, some missing. The sample comprises roughly 40,000 clones, approximately 89% of which are singletons, and around 25% rests with the top ten. This sample comprised peripheral blood, obtained 28 days after the second AZD1222 dose. Receptors were obtained from an adult who received the AZD1222 COVID-19 vaccine.

The DNA of the CDR3 is TGTGCCAGCAGTTGGACAGGGGGCGAAGGAGGTGAGCAGTTCTTC. As protein: CASSWTGGEGGEQFF. The chain recombines TRBV2 with TRBJ2-1; 11 nucleotides line up with TRBD1. V trimming: 5 bases; J trimming: 9 bases; junction bases outside the gene matches: 9. Germline V lookup: CDR1 SNHLY, CDR2 FYNNEI. This CDR3 is 15 amino acids long.

CDR3 protein: CASTGQGRGPLHF. DNA for the CDR3: TGTGCCAGCACCGGACAGGGCCGCGGACCCCTCCACTTT. This sequence joins TRBV6-5 and TRBJ1-6; 8 bases are a match to TRBD1. Per the germline V gene, CDR1 is MNHEY and CDR2 is SVGAGI. J was trimmed by 12 bases and V by 7 bases; bases with no gene match: 8. The CDR3 covers 13 residues.

This clone has a single count. The chain employs TRBV18 and TRBJ1-2; 7 bases are a match to TRBD1. With V trimmed by 3 bases and J by 4 bases, 5 bases remained unmatched. Germline lookup yields CDR1 KGHSH and CDR2 LQKENI. The CDR3 is 14 residues long. CDR3 bases: TGTGCCAGCTCACCGTATGGGACAGCCTATGGCTACACCTTC. This translates into CASSPYGTAYGYTF.

The rearrangement uses TRBV5-6 and TRBJ1-2, with 9 positions matching TRBD1. The CDR3 sequence is 13 residues long. V dropped 5 bases and J dropped 4; count of bases not matched to a gene: 3. The V gene's germline CDR1 is SGHDT and CDR2 YYEEEE. In DNA form, the CDR3 reads TGTGCCAGCAGGGACAGGGGCGGCTATGGCTACACCTTC. It encodes CASRDRGGYGYTF.

This chain uses TRBV7-9 with TRBJ1-1; D not certain. The CDR3 extends over 16 amino acids. Germline V gene lookup returns CDR1 SEHNR and CDR2 FQNEAQ (reference sequence). Between the trimmed V and J ends, which lost 5 bases and 3 bases, there was a span of 19 bases. This chain's CDR3 is CASSLRQGNYHTEAFF. The CDR3 DNA sequence: TGTGCCAGCAGCCTACGACAAGGGAATTATCACACTGAAGCTTTCTTT. Full variable domain (remainder filled in from reference TRBV7-9 and TRBJ1-1): DTGVSQNPRHKITKRGQNVTFRCDPISEHNRLYWYRQTLGQGPEFLTYFQNEAQLEKSRLLSDRFSAERPKGSFSTLEIQRTEQGDSAMYLCASSLRQGNYHTEAFFGQGTRLTVV.

The CDR3 DNA is TGTGCCAGCAGTCCATCCAGGGGGGGCGGGAACAATGAGCAGTTCTTC. This gives the protein CASSPSRGGGNNEQFF. The J gene is TRBJ2-1, the V gene TRBV6-2 or TRBV6-3; tentatively, D is TRBD1 or TRBD2 (7 bases each). The CDR3 sequence is 16 residues long. The V end lost 5 bases, the J end lost 5 bases, and 19 bases lay between the germline ends. From germline, CDR1 is MNHEY and CDR2 SVGEGT.

The rearrangement uses TRBV7-9 and TRBJ2-3; D possibly matches TRBD1 or TRBD2 (6 bases each). Looked up from germline, CDR1 is SEHNR and CDR2 is FQNEAQ (reference sequence). V was shortened by 5 bases and J by 6 bases, with 18 bases between the two germline ends. The CDR3 has 15 amino acids. CDR3 bases: TGTGCCAGCAGCCTCCGGGGGCCCAGCGCGGATACGCAGTATTTT. Residues: CASSLRGPSADTQYF.

The genes are TRBV5-1 and TRBJ2-6; D gene ambiguous. Trimming removed 4 bases from V and 2 bases from J, with 7 bases in between. Germline V gene data show CDR1 as SGHRS and CDR2 as YFSETQ. The CDR3 contains 14 residues. CDR3 in DNA: TGCGCCAGCAGCCCGGGCGCTGGGGCCAACGTCCTGACTTTC. It specifies CASSPGAGANVLTF.

V and J are TRBV4-2 and TRBJ1-2; D call uncertain. The V gene's germline CDR1 is LGHNA and CDR2 YNFKEQ. V dropped 0 bases and J dropped 2 bases, with 10 bases sitting between them. This CDR3 spans 15 amino acids. The CDR3 here is CASSQDAYPNYGYTF. CDR3 nucleotide sequence: TGTGCCAGCAGCCAAGATGCTTATCCCAACTATGGCTACACCTTC.

This clone was observed a single time. This chain connects TRBV3-1 (or the pseudogene TRBV3-2) to TRBJ1-2; D is uncertain. The CDR3 length is 13 residues. The germline CDR1 and CDR2 sequences are LGHDT and YNNKEL (reference sequence). V lost 5 bases, J lost 8 bases, and 15 bases lay in between. CDR3 sequence reads: CASSVDGVVGYTF. The CDR3, as DNA: TGTGCCAGCAGCGTAGATGGGGTGGTCGGCTACACCTTC.

V gene TRBV9 combines with J gene TRBJ2-1; the match to TRBD2 covers 16 bases. V lost 4 bases, J lost 7 bases, and 8 bases stayed unmatched. This CDR3 region has 17 residues. From germline, CDR1 is SGDLS and CDR2 YYNGEE. This CDR3 reads CASSLSGTSGRVNEQFF. CDR3 nucleotide sequence: TGTGCCAGCAGCTTATCCGGGACTAGCGGGAGGGTAAATGAGCAGTTCTTC.

The chain couples TRBV3-1 (or the pseudogene TRBV3-2) to TRBJ2-7, with no clear D. Germline CDR1 is LGHDT and CDR2 is YNNKEL (reference sequence). Trimming took 4 bases from V and 2 from J, leaving 15 bases between them. The CDR3 loop spans 15 amino acids. CDR3 sequence: CASSRETIAPYEQYF. The CDR3 nucleotides read TGTGCCAGCAGCCGGGAAACCATTGCCCCCTACGAGCAGTACTTC.

The chain couples TRBV23-1 to TRBJ2-7, with D perhaps assigned TRBD1 or TRBD2 (6 bases each). TRBV23-1 falls under the ORF class, with uncertain function. Deletions cut 0 bases from V and 4 bases from J, with 13 bases between. This CDR3 has 15 amino acids. The CDR3 here is CASSQSGGGRYEQYF. CDR3 DNA: TGCGCCAGCAGTCAATCTGGAGGGGGGAGATACGAGCAGTACTTC.

The chain recombines TRBV7-9 with TRBJ2-7; no clear D. This CDR3 spans 12 amino acids. V lost 5 bases, J lost 0 bases, and 5 bases lay in between. Germline V lookup: CDR1 SEHNR, CDR2 FQNEAQ (reference sequence). CDR3 protein: CASSPSSYEQYF. The CDR3 region has the DNA TGTGCCAGCAGCCCGAGCTCCTACGAGCAGTACTTC.

This chain uses TRBV7-8 with TRBJ2-2; D is unresolved. CDR1 SGHVS and CDR2 FQNEAQ come from the germline V gene. V was pared by 2 bases and J by 1 base, with 11 bases between. The CDR3 extends over 16 amino acids. In nucleotides, the CDR3 is TGTGCCAGCAGCTTACAAGAGACAAGGAACACCGGGGAGCTGTTTTTT. It is translated as CASSLQETRNTGELFF.

The rearrangement links TRBV4-2 to TRBJ2-5; D is perhaps TRBD2 (5 bases). This CDR3 region has 13 residues. CDR1 and CDR2 (germline): LGHNA, YNFKEQ. V lost 6 bases and J lost 3, with 11 bases in between. The DNA of the CDR3 is TGTGCCAGCAGTCAGCGGAGTGAAGAGACCCAGTACTTC. Amino acids: CASSQRSEETQYF.

The genes are TRBV29-1 and TRBJ2-3; D not certain. The CDR3 spans 14 residues. Germline V gene lookup returns CDR1 SQVTM and CDR2 ANQGSEA. Trimming stripped 7 bases from V and 2 bases from J, with 16 bases between. CDR3 in amino acids: CSGTKLHSTDTQYF. The CDR3 DNA reads as TGCAGCGGGACGAAACTTCACTCCACAGATACGCAGTATTTT.

The gene calls are TRBV9 and TRBJ1-4; TRBD1 might be the D (5 bases). CDR3 length: 14 amino acids. Looked up from germline, CDR1 is SGDLS and CDR2 is YYNGEE. The V end was cut by 2 bases, the J end by 7 bases, with 12 bases between. For the CDR3, the DNA is TGTGCCAGCAGCGTCGGGACCGCGGGTGAAAAACTGTTTTTT. Translated, it gives CASSVGTAGEKLFF.

The rearrangement links TRBV6-2 or TRBV6-3 to TRBJ2-1; D may be TRBD1 (5 bases). CDR1 is MNHEY and CDR2 is SVGEGT in the germline V gene. This CDR3 has 15 residues. V was cut by 4 bases and J by 4 bases, with 14 bases left in between. The CDR3 nucleotides read TGTGCCAGCAGTTCCCGGAACAGGCTGTACAATGAGCAGTTCTTC. Its translation is CASSSRNRLYNEQFF.

The rearrangement uses TRBV3-1 (or the pseudogene TRBV3-2) and TRBJ1-5, with D unclear. The germline V gene encodes CDR1 LGHDT and CDR2 YNNKEL (reference sequence). Trimming took 1 base from V and 0 from J, leaving 10 bases between them. The CDR3 extends over 16 amino acids. The CDR3 region is CASSQGAEYSNQPQHF. CDR3 DNA: TGTGCCAGCAGCCAAGGGGCGGAATATAGCAATCAGCCCCAGCATTTT.